A selection of T cell receptor beta chains follows, all from one sample in a study of blood T cell repertoires in COVID-19. Sequenced by immunoSEQ multiplex PCR; TCRdb stores in-frame clones only, minus some. Of under 200,000 clones in the sample, roughly nine tenths are singletons; the top ten hold 0.99%. What was sequenced was peripheral blood. These receptors were obtained from a man younger than 35 with acute or convalescent COVID-19. Each CDR3 is given with its conserved first and last residue. A D gene is named only where the DNA matches it firmly. Some rows have no size entry. The others give once, few or many, or a class for an expanded clone.

D gene,V gene,clone size,J gene,CDR3 DNA,CDR3 protein
NA,TRBV9,NA,TRBJ2-1,TGTGCCAGCAGCGTAAGCGAGGTCGGTGAGCAGTTCTTC,CASSVSEVGEQFF
NA,TRBV24-1,NA,TRBJ1-5,TGTGCCACCAGTGATAACTATAGCAATCAGCCCCAGCATTTT,CATSDNYSNQPQHF
NA,TRBV6-6,NA,TRBJ2-6,TGTGCCAGCAGTCCCGACGGAGGGCAGATTGCCTCTGGGGCCAACGTCCTGACTTTC,CASSPDGGQIASGANVLTF
TRBD1,TRBV7-2,once,TRBJ1-5,TGTGCCAGCAGCCCGGACAGGGACTTGTCCCAGCATTTT,CASSPDRDLSQHF
TRBD2,TRBV5-1,NA,TRBJ2-3,TGCGCCAGCAGCGATAGCGGGGGGTTGGGAGATACGCAGTATTTT,CASSDSGGLGDTQYF
NA,TRBV28,NA,TRBJ1-5,TGTGCCAGCAGCCTGGGAGGGGGCAATCAGCCCCAGCATTTT,CASSLGGGNQPQHF
TRBD2,TRBV5-1,NA,TRBJ2-3,TGCGCCAGCAGCTTGCCGGGGGGATCCACAGATACGCAGTATTTT,CASSLPGGSTDTQYF
TRBD1,TRBV7-3,NA,TRBJ2-1,TGTGCCAGCAGCCCCTGGGGACAGGGTGGTAATGAGCAGTTCTTC,CASSPWGQGGNEQFF
NA,TRBV5-6,NA,TRBJ1-1,TGTGCCAGCTCCGAACGGCGGACAACGAACACTGAAGCTTTCTTT,CASSERRTTNTEAFF
TRBD1,TRBV5-1,NA,TRBJ2-5,TGCGCCAGCAGCGGGCGGACAGGGGGCAAAACCCAGTACTTC,CASSGRTGGKTQYF
NA,TRBV9,NA,TRBJ1-6,TGTGCCAGCAGCCCCCGACAGGCCGGTTCACCCCTCCACTTT,CASSPRQAGSPLHF
NA,TRBV6-5,NA,TRBJ1-3,TGTGCCAGCAGTTACTCGAGACCAGGGTCGGGAAACACCATATATTTT,CASSYSRPGSGNTIYF
NA,TRBV30,NA,TRBJ1-5,TGTGCCTGGAGTGTACACAGCCTTCCAAATCAGCCCCAGCATTTT,CAWSVHSLPNQPQHF
NA,TRBV28,NA,TRBJ1-2,TGTGCCAGCAGTGGCCGCGACAACCTCTATGGCTACACCTTC,CASSGRDNLYGYTF
TRBD2,TRBV24-1,NA,TRBJ2-3,TGTGCCACCAGTGGCATAGCGGGTCGCACAGATACGCAGTATTTT,CATSGIAGRTDTQYF
NA,TRBV10-3,NA,TRBJ1-1,TGTGCCATCAGTGATGCCGTCGGGACTGGGGGCACTGAAGCTTTCTTT,CAISDAVGTGGTEAFF
NA,TRBV5-1,few,TRBJ2-3,TGCGCCAGCAGCGTAGACAGCTACAGCACAGATACGCAGTATTTT,CASSVDSYSTDTQYF
TRBD1,TRBV6-1,few,TRBJ1-5,TGTGCCAGCAGTGGAGGACAGGGGAGGTTTAGCAATCAGCCCCAGCATTTT,CASSGGQGRFSNQPQHF
NA,TRBV5-4,NA,TRBJ1-1,TGTGCCAGCAGCTTGGCCAGGGAGAACACTGAAGCTTTCTTT,CASSLARENTEAFF
NA,TRBV6-5,NA,TRBJ2-2,TGTGCCAGCAGGACGGGACTGACGAACACCGGGGAGCTGTTTTTT,CASRTGLTNTGELFF